This T cell receptor (beta chain) was profiled in a study of cytomegalovirus exposure and HLA in healthy donors. Study summary: The platform used for the approximately 120 validation repertoires matched that of the 666 first-cohort repertoires, a later analysis reported. Study outcomes and limitations: According to the study, roughly 160 TCR beta chains were cytomegalovirus-associated. For most TCR sequences rarity was the rule, although some public TCRs occurred in many donors. The tendency of first-cohort TCR clusters to co-occur in the 120 or so validation repertoires emerged from a later analysis.

The CDR3 runs to 15 residues. The V gene's germline CDR1 is MNHEY and CDR2 SVGAGI. Trimming removed 5 bases from V and 4 bases from J, with 18 bases in between. Here immunoSEQ multiplex PCR was the method, and the copy in TCRdb shows in-frame clones only, minus some. The sample shows around 350,000 clones, roughly 90% of them seen only once. As to this clone: Its cognate antigen is unknown.

V gene TRBV6-5 combines with J gene TRBJ2-7; possibly TRBD2 for D (6 bases). This TCR was sampled from a woman younger than 30 in good health and CMV-seronegative. Material for sequencing was PBMCs. The CDR3: CASSTGVAGPYEQYF. CDR3 DNA: TGTGCCAGCAGTACCGGAGTCGCGGGACCTTACGAGCAGTACTTC.